This T cell receptor (beta chain) was recorded in a study of blood T cell repertoires in COVID-19. About the study: Sites in the United States, Italy and Spain provided acute and convalescent COVID-19 samples.

Authors' analysis steps: Amplified reference gene primers provided the basis for estimating nucleated cell counts. Assay: immunoSEQ multiplex PCR; the TCRdb copy retains only in-frame clones and omits some. The DNA gave D and trimming, while V, J and clone size come from that table. This table holds approximately 220,000 clones, approximately 86% found once. Looked up from germline, CDR1 is SGDLS and CDR2 is YYNGEE. V shed 0 bases and J 5 bases; nucleotides not matched to a gene: 5. This CDR3 spans 15 amino acids. The receptor comes from a woman aged 30 to 39 who had been exposed to COVID-19. Material: PBMCs or T cells enriched from blood (not recorded which). The V call is TRBV9, the J call TRBJ2-1; 7 bases are shared with TRBD1. CDR3: CASSVVGQEHNEQFF. CDR3 DNA: TGTGCCAGCAGCGTAGTAGGACAGGAACACAATGAGCAGTTCTTC.